The next 5 T cell receptor beta chains were all read from a single sample in a study of cytomegalovirus exposure and HLA in healthy donors. Libraries were prepared by immunoSEQ multiplex PCR; TCRdb keeps only in-frame clonotypes and omits some of them. The sample comprises 200,000 to 250,000 clones, around 87% of which are singletons, and approximately 2% rests with the top ten. The sequenced material came from PBMCs. Source of these receptors: a woman aged 18-35 years in good health and CMV-seropositive.

This chain uses TRBV11-2 with TRBJ2-2; 12 bases match TRBD1. With V trimmed by 5 bases and J by 6 bases, 7 bases remained unmatched. The CDR3 consists of 16 residues. The V gene's germline CDR1 is SGHAT and CDR2 FQNNGV. The CDR3 coding sequence is TGTGCCAGCAGCCCGACCGGGACAGGGGGCTCCGGGGAGCTGTTTTTT. It is translated as CASSPTGTGGSGELFF.

The rearrangement uses TRBV19 and TRBJ2-1; D is perhaps TRBD2 (6 bases). V lost 5 bases and J 0 bases, leaving 20 bases between the germline ends. The CDR3 runs 18 residues. CDR1 is LNHDA, CDR2 SQIVND, per germline (reference sequence). The CDR3 DNA follows: TGTGCCAGTAGTTTAGGGGCCAAGCGGAGGGGCTCCTACAATGAGCAGTTCTTC. Amino acid sequence: CASSLGAKRRGSYNEQFF.

This sequence joins TRBV6-6 and TRBJ1-1; no clear D gene. The germline V gene has CDR1 MNHNY and CDR2 SVGAGI (reference sequence). The germline V and J ends were trimmed by 2 bases and 3 bases, with 10 bases remaining between them. This CDR3 spans 14 amino acids. The CDR3 sequence: CASSYVTLDTEAFF. CDR3 sequence (DNA): TGTGCCAGCAGTTACGTCACATTGGACACTGAAGCTTTCTTT.

The CDR3 is CASSESSGSYSEQYF. The CDR3 coding sequence is TGTGCCAGCAGTGAATCATCCGGGTCTTACTCCGAGCAGTACTTC. The rearrangement links TRBV2 to TRBJ2-7, with unresolved D. This CDR3 is built from 15 residues. Trimming shortened V by 2 bases and J by 6 bases, and 17 bases separated the two germline ends. Germline-derived CDR1 and CDR2 are SNHLY and FYNNEI.

This chain connects TRBV7-2 to TRBJ1-4, with D tentatively TRBD1 (6 bases). V was trimmed by 2 bases and J by 0 bases, leaving 7 bases between them. The CDR3 has 15 amino acids. CDR1 and CDR2 from the germline V gene are SGHTA and FQGNSA. The CDR3 spells CASSLTGTTNEKLFF. CDR3 nucleotide sequence: TGTGCCAGCAGCTTAACAGGGACAACTAATGAAAAACTGTTTTTT.